Detailed here is one T cell receptor beta chain. Its antigen target is currently unknown. No much larger clone exists at a distance of one base, and base qualities are not known. The data stem from a study of cytomegalovirus exposure and HLA in healthy donors (dated by TCRdb to about 2017). About the investigation overall: According to an earlier analysis of a few hundred of the donors, about 170 million T cells yielded over 100 million unique TCR beta sequences and around 280 Gb of sequence data. About 280 gigabases of sequencing data and 91 million or so unique TCR sequences made up an early release that covered several hundred HLA-typed donors. Among the roughly 400 genotyped donors, around 79% belonged to the genetic ancestry cluster associated with self-reported Caucasian donors. The study aimed to test whether cataloging public T cell receptors could reveal signatures of past pathogen exposure. The T cell repertoires of some 670 subjects were profiled by immunosequencing and related to cytomegalovirus serostatus. Besides the first cohort of around 670 subjects, a separate validation cohort made up of over a hundred different subjects was used. To predict cytomegalovirus infection status, the study brought together high-throughput TCR immunosequencing, statistical association of individual TCRs with disease status, and machine learning. To study patterns of TCR occurrence, a later analysis re-analyzed previously published TCR beta repertoires from 550 to 800 donors and added high-resolution HLA genotyping. Rather than drawing on any new phenotypic data, the later analysis identified candidate immune exposures from TCR beta sequences and the way those sequences occurred across donors. An earlier analysis of approximately 500 of the donors applied high-throughput TCR beta sequencing to assess whether each TCR beta V gene segment acted as functional or pseudogenic. Alongside the repertoire data, information on donor age, sex, ethnicity and CMV serostatus was compiled. Genome-wide SNP genotypes for about three fifths of the roughly 670 donors were used in a later genetic analysis, which treated that subset as a discovery cohort. All discovery cohort repertoires had been generated using a single sequencing platform. HLA typing covered class I and class II loci at four-digit resolution. Typing coverage differed by locus: A, B, C, DRB1 and DQB1 were typed in roughly 629-630 donors, DQA1 in roughly 500, DPA1 in some 570, and DPB1 in 472. Because of strong linkage in the cohort, a few DR-DQ haplotypes were treated as single units for association and clustering. Among several hundred genotyped donors of the cohort, an average of about 220,000 unique TCR beta nucleotide sequences was sequenced per donor, of which about 18% were non-productive. Study-wide findings and limitations: A few of the identified cytomegalovirus-associated TCR beta chains were confirmed in vitro to be specific for cytomegalovirus antigens. The earlier analysis of approximately 560 of the donors excluded 15 to 20 rarely observed V segments, including chromosome 9 orphons, because counts were too low. According to a later analysis, most CMV-associated TCR beta chains appeared to be HLA-restricted, and the HLA associations seemed to be driven largely by CMV exposure. Assigning TCR associations to individual alleles was difficult when HLA alleles, especially DR and DQ, strongly co-occurred. The classifier was reported to diagnose cytomegalovirus status with high specificity and sensitivity in both the original cohort and the validation cohort. HLA typing was unavailable for some donors at each locus, so association tests used only the typed subset. While some public TCRs were present in many individuals, most TCR sequences turned up only very rarely across donors. It was suggested by the authors that the approach could potentially be generalized to other disease states and immunological phenotypes. In a later analysis, HLA-associated TCR beta chains were found to be more clonally expanded and to have lower generation probabilities than equally common non-associated chains. A further reported finding was that TCR beta sequences accurately predicted the HLA-A and HLA-B alleles for most subjects in the first cohort. According to a later analysis, parvovirus B19, influenza, CMV and Epstein-Barr virus appeared linked to several top co-occurrence clusters. An association between a missense DCLRE1C variant and V-gene and J-gene trimming of TCR beta chains was found in a later genetic analysis and replicated in an independent cohort. A later genetic analysis reported fewer N-insertions in productive TCRs among donors in an Asian-associated ancestry cluster than the roughly 670-donor mean. Some IMGT-functional V segments, including TRBV6-2 and TRBV6-3, could not be distinguished by the 87-base-pair reads and were therefore excluded. Broadly in line with IMGT annotations, most TCR beta V segments showed up in productive rearrangements about 90% or about 30% of the time in an earlier analysis of several hundred of the donors. In a later analysis, TCR association rates were found to vary across HLA loci, with the most associated TCRs seen for DRB1 alleles and the fewest for HLA-C alleles. Sequencing depth was assumed to be roughly uniform across donors in the presence/absence analyses, though that assumption may not hold. At a false discovery rate of 0.05, a later analysis linked about 17,000 TCR beta sequences to specific HLA alleles. This cohort had only TCR beta chains sequenced, and the lack of alpha or paired-chain data limited which features could be detected. Linkage disequilibrium might explain the correlated functional status among segregating V segments, but an unknown experimental factor could not be ruled out. The study gave a list of some 150 TCR beta chains associated with cytomegalovirus. A cluster of highly shared sequence variants was judged likely to be a technical artifact of the sequencing pipeline. The only immune exposure information available for the cohort was CMV serostatus.

Receptor amplification or capture employed the immunoSEQ multiplex PCR assay. For the multiplex PCR, a mixture combining 60 forward primers for TCR Vbeta segments and 13 reverse primers for TCR Jbeta segments was used. A multiplex PCR assay on genomic DNA amplified the CDR3 region of rearranged TCR beta genes. Amplified TCR beta libraries were sequenced as 87-base-pair reads on the Illumina HiSeq System. Turning to the authors' computational methods: A later analysis counted tens of millions of unique TCR beta chains across the 550 to 750 repertoires, and approximately 11 million of these chains were shared by at least two donors. A nearest-neighbor algorithm error-corrected the raw reads and collapsed the reads into unique sequences, merging closely related sequences to remove PCR and sequencing errors. CDR3 sequences were aligned to IMGT reference sequences to assign V, D and J gene segments. For a sequence to be retained, a match of at least six nucleotides to both a V gene segment and a J gene segment was required. A rearrangement was called productive if the CDR3 had no stop codons and remained in frame with V and J, and every other rearrangement was called non-productive. Following IMGT convention, CDR3 was defined as the stretch from the second conserved V-encoded cysteine to the conserved J-encoded phenylalanine. Sequences without an unambiguous match to a single V gene segment were excluded from the earlier analysis of almost 600 of the donors. In an earlier analysis of approximately 610 of the donors, V segments were called functional above 56.7% productive rearrangements and were called segregating when the between-donor standard deviation exceeded 5%. A statistical classification framework was developed to diagnose cytomegalovirus status using the catalog of TCR beta chain sequences. V and J gene assignment, in a later analysis, came from comparing TCR nucleotide sequences with IMGT/GENE-DB human TR gene sequences. A later analysis assigned CDR3 sequences and most-parsimonious VDJ recombination scenarios with the TCRdist pipeline. In a later analysis, each TCR beta chain was defined by its CDR3 amino acid sequence together with its V-gene family, and reads lacking a unique V-gene family were excluded. To address suspected cross-contamination and a sequencing artifact, a later analysis removed under 600 highly shared, low-generation-probability nucleotide sequences. In a later analysis, a clonal expansion index was calculated for each public chain from normalized within-repertoire ranks of inferred template counts. Generation probabilities in a later analysis came from a VDJ recombination model fitted to out-of-frame rearrangements, and those results were checked against IGoR. In a later analysis, TCR-TCR, TCR-HLA and TCR-CMV co-occurrence was scored with hypergeometric tests, and a repertoire-size bias correction was applied to TCR pairs. In a later analysis, false discovery rates were estimated by permuting HLA or CMV assignments 20 times. In a later analysis, co-occurring TCRs were grouped using DBSCAN, and TCRdist sequence similarity was added for clustering within HLA-allele-positive subsets. Repertoires with fewer than 30,000 or more than 120,000 public chains were left out of co-occurrence clustering, as were five repertoires with anomalous nucleotide sharing. The immuneACCESS repertoire file appears here via TCRdb, limited to in-frame rearrangements. These files lack a portion of the clones; in checked studies, under half of the deficit traces to unresolved V genes, and the cause of the others is not known. D and trimming were read from the DNA, whereas the V and J calls and clone size are those reported in that table. The sample table shows 70,000 or so clones, and 78% are seen once. The biggest ten clones account for around 7.8% of the sample.

Including cysteine and phenylalanine, the CDR3 has 13 amino acids. Of the read, only the CDR3 DNA is kept; its 39 bases are in frame from base 1. Taken from the germline V gene (reference sequence), the CDR1 and CDR2 loops are SEHNR and FQNEAQ. V was cut back by 1 base and J by 3 bases, leaving a gap of 6 bases between them. The cohort was made up of several hundred healthy bone marrow donors. Cohort members were all nominally healthy when sampled, although unrecorded immune exposures were likely present. The donor was CMV seropositive and belonged to the group of about 290 seropositive cohort members. Each donor provided a peripheral blood sample, and peripheral blood mononuclear cells were used for TCR beta sequencing. Genomic DNA extraction from the blood cell samples was performed with the Qiagen DNeasy Blood Extraction Kit.

The clonotype originates from a man younger than 35 in good health and CMV-seropositive. This sequence uses TRBV7-9 and TRBJ1-1, with no confident D gene call. Material: PBMCs. The bases read TGTGCCAGCAGCTTAGAGGAGGACACTGAAGCTTTCTTT. Translated, this gives CASSLEEDTEAFF. The CDR3, completed at both ends by the reference TRBV7-9 and TRBJ1-1 genes, gives the full variable domain DTGVSQNPRHKITKRGQNVTFRCDPISEHNRLYWYRQTLGQGPEFLTYFQNEAQLEKSRLLSDRFSAERPKGSFSTLEIQRTEQGDSAMYLCASSLEEDTEAFFGQGTRLTVV.